This T cell receptor beta chain was found in a study of T cells after yellow fever vaccination (dated by TCRdb to between 2019 and 2020). In the study overall: The SMART-Seq v4 Ultra Low Input RNA kit was used to prepare libraries from fractions with low cell numbers. To track T-cell clones before and after primary and booster YFV17D yellow fever vaccination, bulk TCR alpha and beta repertoires were sequenced longitudinally. Two healthy male donors, one aged 18 to 30 and one aged 30 to 40 years, made up the cohort. Bulk PBMC replicates and cell subsets were isolated from blood drawn at multiple timepoints before and after both primary and secondary immunization. On the study overall, not on this receptor specifically: FACS-sorted repertoires could contain abundant contaminating clonotypes from the bulk population, so computational filtering was required. A small fraction of clonotypes showed up in both the CD4 and CD8 compartments, probably as a result of convergent recombination. The secondary T-cell response was weaker than the primary response but faster, peaking on day 5 instead of day 15. The study included only a couple of donors, which limits how far the findings can be generalized. Most clones expanded after primary vaccination (96% of CD4 and 88% of CD8) were re-detected after the booster, suggesting that broad memory maintenance occurred.

TCRdb names Illumina NovaSeq 6000 as the instrument used. TCR cDNA was made using 5'RACE template switching, a step that added a universal primer site and unique molecular identifiers. Priming of cDNA synthesis was performed from both the TCR alpha and TCR beta constant segments. Libraries were amplified in two PCR steps, with sample barcodes and sequencing adapters added in the second step. Sequencing of libraries was performed on Illumina HiSeq 2500 (2x100 bp) or NovaSeq (2x150 bp). As for the authors' bioinformatics: MIGEC was used to demultiplex reads and collapse the reads into UMI consensus sequences, and MiXCR was used for V(D)J alignment. Using edgeR on replicate PBMC samples, clonotypes were called vaccine-responding if FDR was below 0.01 and the log2 fold change was above 5 up to day 15. Each bulk clonotype was labeled CD4 or CD8 based on which sequenced repertoire, CD4 or CD8, contained the clonotype at higher abundance. Using fastp trimming at Q25 and MiXCR clonotype assembly, TCRdb reanalyzed the public sequencing data and kept in-frame beta chains. Rows with a matching CDR3 protein are joined into one entry that keeps the most common DNA and genes. TCRdb's processing, not the study's, gives the V and J calls here. Across this sample there are about 99,000 distinct CDR3 sequences, with roughly 5.8% seen only once. The top ten hold roughly 39% of the sample.

This clonotype appeared a few times. Its cognate antigen has yet to be identified. One base away there is no much larger clone; base qualities are not given. The germline V gene (reference sequence) gives CDR1 as SEHNR and CDR2 as FQNEAQ. Including the terminal cysteine and phenylalanine, the CDR3 comprises 14 residues. Only the CDR3 portion is preserved as DNA: 42 bases, with reading frame beginning at the first base. V is cut by 4 bases and J by 2 bases, and the space between the germline ends is 12 bases. The label giving this sample's treatment or condition can be read as: live attenuated yellow fever vaccine strain. PBMCs were isolated from peripheral blood using a standard Ficoll-Paque protocol. Dynabeads CD4 and CD8 positive selection kits were used to isolate the CD4 and CD8 T-cell fractions. TriZol was used to extract RNA from bulk PBMCs, from CD4 and CD8 fractions, and from dextramer-positive and dextramer-negative fractions.

In this chain, TRBV7-9 is recombined with TRBJ2-7, with the D gene too uncertain to name. Source: CD8+ T cells sorted from PBMCs, taken 10 days after the yellow fever booster vaccination. The source is a young man who received the YFV17D yellow fever vaccine. The DNA is TGTGCCAGCAGCTACACTATTACTCCCTACGAGCAGTACTTC. This sequence encodes CASSYTITPYEQYF.